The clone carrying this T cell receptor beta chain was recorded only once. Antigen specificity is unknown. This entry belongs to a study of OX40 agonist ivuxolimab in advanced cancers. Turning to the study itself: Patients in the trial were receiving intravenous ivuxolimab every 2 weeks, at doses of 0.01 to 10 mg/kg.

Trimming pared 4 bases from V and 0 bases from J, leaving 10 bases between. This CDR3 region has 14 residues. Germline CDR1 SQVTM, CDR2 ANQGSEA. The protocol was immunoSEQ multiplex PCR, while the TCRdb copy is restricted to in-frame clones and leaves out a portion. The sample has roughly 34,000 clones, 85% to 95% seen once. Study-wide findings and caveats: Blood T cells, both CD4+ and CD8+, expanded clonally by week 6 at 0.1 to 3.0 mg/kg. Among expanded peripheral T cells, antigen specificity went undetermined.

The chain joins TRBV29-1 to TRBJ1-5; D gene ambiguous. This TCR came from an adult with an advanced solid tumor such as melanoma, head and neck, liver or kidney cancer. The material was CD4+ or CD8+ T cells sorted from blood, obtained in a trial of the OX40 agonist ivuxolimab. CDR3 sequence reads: CSVASENSNQPQHF. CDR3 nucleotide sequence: TGCAGCGTTGCCAGTGAAAATAGCAATCAGCCCCAGCATTTT.